This T cell receptor beta chain was recovered during a study of blood T cells in healthy people across ages. Alongside a J-beta primer mix, a sample-barcoded 5' primer served in a second PCR lasting 7 to 11 cycles. MiXCR, run by TCRdb on the 5' RACE reads, gives a single entry per CDR3 protein. The sample holds 540,000 or so distinct CDR3 sequences; 27% are singletons and the top ten take around a sixth. Findings and caveats of the study: The long-lived group displayed more naive CD4+ cells, plus higher diversity, than the aged donors did. The donors' CMV status was not determined, possibly confounding changes in expanded clonotypes.

V was pared by 1 base and J by 3 bases, with 6 bases of the junction left unmatched. The germline V gene has CDR1 SGHTA and CDR2 FQGNSA. The CDR3 length is 16 residues. About this clonotype: Its antigen is still unknown.

The chain joins TRBV7-2 to TRBJ1-3, with 7 bases lining up with TRBD1. What was sequenced was blood. The TCR sequence derives from a woman aged 70-85 years in good health. The CDR3 sequence is CASSLDRQGLGNTIYF. CDR3 coding DNA: TGTGCCAGCAGCTTAGATCGACAGGGACTTGGAAACACCATATATTTT.